This T cell receptor (beta chain) was identified in a study of blood T cell repertoires in COVID-19. At the level of the study: Samples came from the United States, Italy and Spain, spanning acute and convalescent COVID-19.

This table comes from immunoSEQ multiplex PCR, and its TCRdb copy is limited to in-frame clones, with some not included. The sample lists fewer than 250,000 clones; 75% to 90% were seen once. The V end lost 8 bases, the J end lost 4 bases, and 14 bases lay between the germline ends. The CDR3 runs to 13 residues. CDR1 is MDHEN, CDR2 SYDVKM, per germline. The chain employs TRBV28 and TRBJ1-1, with a weak D call TRBD1 (6 bases). This TCR came from a young man with acute or convalescent COVID-19. Sequencing used peripheral blood. The CDR3 coding sequence is TGTGCCAGCTCCTACAGGGTGGGCACTGAAGCTTTCTTT. Protein: CASSYRVGTEAFF. Combining the CDR3 with reference TRBV28 and TRBJ1-1 gives the whole variable domain DVKVTQSSRYLVKRTGEKVFLECVQDMDHENMFWYRQDPGLGLRLIYFSYDVKMKEKGDIPEGYSVSREKKERFSLILESASTNQTSMYLCASSYRVGTEAFFGQGTRLTVV.